This TCR beta chain was identified in a study of blood T cell repertoires in COVID-19. Overall study: The United States, Italy and Spain were the sources of the acute and convalescent COVID-19 samples. T cells, B-cell-depleted T cells, or PBMCs supplied cDNA or gDNA.

The CDR3 spans 14 residues. V gave up 4 bases and J gave up 6 bases, with 13 bases separating them. Germline V lookup: CDR1 SGHKS, CDR2 YYEKEE (reference sequence). As processed by the authors: Quantification of nucleated cells was approximated via reference gene primer amplification. The data were produced by immunoSEQ multiplex PCR, yet TCRdb's version contains in-frame clones alone and is incomplete. Clone size and the V and J calls come from that table; the DNA yielded D and trimming. The sample holds 250,000 to 350,000 clones, roughly 85% seen once. This rearrangement joins TRBV5-5 to TRBJ2-2, with D perhaps TRBD1 (5 bases). The specimen sequenced was peripheral blood. The receptor comes from a woman under 40 with active or convalescent COVID-19. CDR3: CASSPQGFAGELFF. The CDR3 DNA sequence: TGTGCCAGCAGCCCCCAGGGTTTCGCCGGGGAGCTGTTTTTT.